This entry is about one T cell receptor beta chain. What this receptor recognizes is not known. Base qualities are missing; no much larger clone stands one base away. For the CD8 naive samples, CD45RO-negative cells were positively selected for CCR7, yielding a CD45RA+CCR7+ population from which TemRA cells were excluded. The donors were healthy, HIV-negative adults who had no recently reported acute infections or vaccinations. Every donor was a Caucasian adult residing in Nashville, Tennessee, USA. After blood collection by leukapheresis, PBMCs were isolated using Ficoll-Histopaque density gradient centrifugation and then cryopreserved in the vapor phase of liquid nitrogen. Analytical flow cytometry was used to check the purity and quantity of each magnetically sorted T cell population. Genomic DNA was isolated from every sorted fraction and measured by UV absorbance on a Nanodrop 2000c. V ends up 1 base short and J 2 bases short, with an unmatched junction base count of 9. Based on the germline V gene, the CDR1 and CDR2 sequences are SGHVS and FNYEAQ. The CDR3 sequence holds 17 residues, the cysteine and phenylalanine included. The kept DNA is CDR3 alone, 51 bases in frame from the first base.

The data belong to a study of shared clonotypes between healthy human individuals (dated by TCRdb to the early 2020s). Concerning the study at large: The cohort included three men and a couple of women between 18 and 49 years of age. Leukapheresis yielded between about 0.94 and 9.5 billion PBMCs per donor. For each donor, CD4 naive and CD4 memory were each run on three plates, CD8 naive on two plates, and CD8 memory on one plate. The study deeply sequenced blood TCR repertoires of about 5 healthy adults to estimate repertoire size and the extent of clonotype sharing between individuals. To increase sequencing depth and limit assay-specific biases, TCR repertoire library preparation and sequencing were carried out by different laboratories using diverse techniques. Broader findings and caveats from the paper: Only blood was sampled, and tissue TCR repertoires likely differ from those in blood. Pairwise subsampling indicated that sequencing depth was expected to affect the degree of clonotype sharing among donors. The genetic and exposure-history diversity represented was limited by the small number of donors. Even with the large sequencing depth, rarefaction of the sorted-subset datasets indicated that sequencing was incomplete. Naive subsets generally had larger estimated clonotype richness than memory subsets. Sharing across several donors was observed for around 4.8% of naive CD4, less than 4% of naive CD8, roughly 2.4% of memory CD4, and about 0.39% of memory CD8 clonotypes. Higher generation probabilities were observed for clonotypes shared by all four sorted-subset donors than for non-shared clonotypes.

Using the deep immunoSEQ assay, TCR CDR3 regions were amplified from genomic DNA by multiplex PCR. For each cell subset, the extracted genomic DNA was distributed evenly across all wells of several immunoSEQ 96-well plates, and each plate served as one replicate. For sorted subsets, each replicate PCR was loaded with 200 to 250 ng genomic DNA, equivalent to approximately 33,000 T cell genomes. The purified libraries were quantified using a Qubit 3.0 fluorometer, sized with a Bioanalyzer 2100, and then quantified again using the KAPA Library Quantification kit. Every immunoSEQ 96-well plate was sequenced on a separate single-read 150-cycle Illumina NextSeq 550 flow cell. Per the source publication's procedure: Because only junctional sequences without quality scores were contained in the immunoSEQ output, filtering matching that applied to full-length reads could not be performed. Sequences were annotated with PyIR, a Python wrapper for IgBLAST v1.9, using IMGT germline references to assign V/J genes and CDR3. Reads with weak V/J assignments (E-value above 1e-6), missing CDR3, stop codons, out-of-frame junctions, or ambiguous translated residues were removed. V3J clonotypes were defined by identical inferred V gene, J gene, and CDR3 amino acid sequence. Percentage overlap between repertoires was calculated by dividing the number of shared unique clonotypes by the size of the smaller repertoire. Three approaches were used to assess repertoire richness: RTK rarefaction, the Chao1 estimator, and Recon v2.1 estimates of unobserved clonotypes. OLGA was used to compute generation probabilities for all TCRbeta clonotypes that the gDNA method yielded from a few donors. The clones in this table, taken by TCRdb from immuneACCESS, are in-frame only. Not every clone is retained; where verified, under half of the shortfall comes from an unresolved V gene, and the cause of the rest is unknown. V, J and clone size reflect that table, while D and trimming were determined from the DNA. In all, the sample holds hundreds of thousands of clones, and 95% to 97% of those were seen once. The top ten hold around 0.1% of the sample.

The receptor comes from a woman aged 30 to 39 in good health. Sequencing was performed on naive CD8+ T cells sorted from blood. The cell subset or site label for this specimen denotes: CD45RA+CCR7+. The chain employs TRBV7-6 and TRBJ1-2; 8 central bases correspond to TRBD1. The DNA is TGTGCCAGCAGCTTAGTAGTGGGAGACAGGGGAAACTATGGCTACACCTTC. Its coded protein is CASSLVVGDRGNYGYTF.